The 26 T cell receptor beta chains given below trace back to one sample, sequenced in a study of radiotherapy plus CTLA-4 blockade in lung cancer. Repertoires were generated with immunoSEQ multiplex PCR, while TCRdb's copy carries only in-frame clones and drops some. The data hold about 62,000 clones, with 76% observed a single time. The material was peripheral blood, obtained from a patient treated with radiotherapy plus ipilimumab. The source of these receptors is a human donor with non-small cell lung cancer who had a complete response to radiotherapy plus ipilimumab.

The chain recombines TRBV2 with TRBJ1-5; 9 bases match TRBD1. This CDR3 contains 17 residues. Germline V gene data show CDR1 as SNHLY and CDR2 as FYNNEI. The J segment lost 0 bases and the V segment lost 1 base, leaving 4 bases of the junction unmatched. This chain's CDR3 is CASSEVGQGFSNQPQHF. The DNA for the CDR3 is TGTGCCAGCAGTGAAGTAGGACAGGGGTTTAGCAATCAGCCCCAGCATTTT.

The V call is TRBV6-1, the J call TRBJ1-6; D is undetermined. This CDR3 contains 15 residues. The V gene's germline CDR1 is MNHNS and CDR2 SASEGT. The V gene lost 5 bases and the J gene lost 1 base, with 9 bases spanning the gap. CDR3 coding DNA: TGTGCCAGCAGTTCTGTGAGGTCCTATAATTCACCCCTCCACTTT. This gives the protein CASSSVRSYNSPLHF.

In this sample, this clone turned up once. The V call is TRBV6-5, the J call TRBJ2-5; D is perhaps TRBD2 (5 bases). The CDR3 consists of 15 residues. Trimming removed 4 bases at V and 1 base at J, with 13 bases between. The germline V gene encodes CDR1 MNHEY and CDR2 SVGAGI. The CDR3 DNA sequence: TGTGCCAGCAGTTTCGGACGGAGGACCCAAGAGACCCAGTACTTC. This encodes CASSFGRRTQETQYF.

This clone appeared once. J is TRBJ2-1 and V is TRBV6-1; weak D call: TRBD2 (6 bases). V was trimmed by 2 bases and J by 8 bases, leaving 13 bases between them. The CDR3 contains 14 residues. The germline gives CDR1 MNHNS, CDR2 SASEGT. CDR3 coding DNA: TGTGCCAGCAGTGAAACGGGAGAGGGGTATGAGCAGTTCTTC. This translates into CASSETGEGYEQFF.

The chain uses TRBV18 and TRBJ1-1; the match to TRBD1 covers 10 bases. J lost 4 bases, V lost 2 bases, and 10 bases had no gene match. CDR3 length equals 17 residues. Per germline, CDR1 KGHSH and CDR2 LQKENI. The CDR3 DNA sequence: TGTGCCAGCTCACCAGGACAGGGGGATAGTATGCGCACTGAAGCTTTCTTT. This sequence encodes CASSPGQGDSMRTEAFF.

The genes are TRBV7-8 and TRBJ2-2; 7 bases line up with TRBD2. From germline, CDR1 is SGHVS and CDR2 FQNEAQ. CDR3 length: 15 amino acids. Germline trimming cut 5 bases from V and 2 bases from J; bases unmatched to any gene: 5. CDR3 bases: TGTGCCAGCAGCCTCACTAGCGATAACACCGGGGAGCTGTTTTTT. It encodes CASSLTSDNTGELFF.

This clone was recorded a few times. The CDR3 region has the DNA TGCGCCAGCAGCTTGGGCGGCTCGGACAGTCAAAAACTGTTTTTT. Translation gives CASSLGGSDSQKLFF. The chain is built from TRBV5-1 and TRBJ1-4; the D gene is possibly TRBD1 (6 bases). This CDR3 spans 15 amino acids. CDR1 is SGHRS, CDR2 YFSETQ, per germline. V was cut by 0 bases and J by 9 bases, with 15 bases left in between.

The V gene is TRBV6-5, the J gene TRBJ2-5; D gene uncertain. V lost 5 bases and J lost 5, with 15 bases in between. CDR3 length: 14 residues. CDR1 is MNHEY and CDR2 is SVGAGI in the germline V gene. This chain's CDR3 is CASSLRRVKETQYF. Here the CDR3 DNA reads TGTGCCAGCAGTCTACGACGGGTCAAGGAGACCCAGTACTTC.

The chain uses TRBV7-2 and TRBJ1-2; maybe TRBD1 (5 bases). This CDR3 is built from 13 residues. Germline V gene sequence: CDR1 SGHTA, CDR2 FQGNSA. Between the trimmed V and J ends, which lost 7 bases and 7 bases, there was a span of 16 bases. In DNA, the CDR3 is TGTGCCAGCACCCCGCGTGGGGGGGGTGGCTACACCTTC. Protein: CASTPRGGGGYTF.

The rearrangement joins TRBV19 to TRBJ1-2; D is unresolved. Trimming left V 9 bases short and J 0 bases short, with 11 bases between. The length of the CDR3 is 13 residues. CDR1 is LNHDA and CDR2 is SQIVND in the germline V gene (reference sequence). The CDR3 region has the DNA TGTGCCAGCCAATGGGCGCCTAACTATGGCTACACCTTC. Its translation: CASQWAPNYGYTF.

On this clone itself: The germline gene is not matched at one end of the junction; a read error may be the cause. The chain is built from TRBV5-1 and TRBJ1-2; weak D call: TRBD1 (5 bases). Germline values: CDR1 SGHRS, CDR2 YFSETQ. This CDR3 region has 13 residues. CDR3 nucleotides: TGTGCCAGCAGCTTGGAGGGGCCCTATGGCTACACCTTC. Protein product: CASSLEGPYGYTF. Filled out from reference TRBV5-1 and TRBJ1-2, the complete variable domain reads KAGVTQTPRYLIKTRGQQVTLSCSPISGHRSVSWYQQTPGQGLQFLFEYFSETQRNKGNFPGRFSGRQFSNSRSEMNVSTLELGDSALYLCASSLEGPYGYTFGSGTRLTVV.

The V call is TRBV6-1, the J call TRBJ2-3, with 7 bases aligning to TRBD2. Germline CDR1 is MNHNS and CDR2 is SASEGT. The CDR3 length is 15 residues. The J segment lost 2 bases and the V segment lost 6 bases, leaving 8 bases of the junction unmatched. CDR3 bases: TGTGCCAGCAGGGCCCGGGGAGGGATCACAGATACGCAGTATTTT. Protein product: CASRARGGITDTQYF.

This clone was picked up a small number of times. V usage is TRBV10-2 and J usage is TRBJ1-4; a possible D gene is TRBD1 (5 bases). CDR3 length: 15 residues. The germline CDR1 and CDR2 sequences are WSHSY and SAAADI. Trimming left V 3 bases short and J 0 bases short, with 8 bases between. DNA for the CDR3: TGCGCCAGCAGTGAACAGGCGTCAACTAATGAAAAACTGTTTTTT. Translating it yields CASSEQASTNEKLFF.

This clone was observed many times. CDR3: CASSLDLVAGQYF. The DNA for the CDR3 is TGTGCCAGCAGCTTAGATTTGGTCGCCGGGCAGTACTTC. This chain joins TRBV7-2 and TRBJ2-7; no clear D gene. The germline V gene has CDR1 SGHTA and CDR2 FQGNSA. The V end lost 1 base, the J end lost 9 bases, and 13 bases lay between the germline ends. This CDR3 region has 13 residues. Supplemented by reference TRBV7-2 and TRBJ2-7, the full variable domain reads GAGVSQSPSNKVTEKGKDVELRCDPISGHTALYWYRQSLGQGLEFLIYFQGNSAPDKSGLPSDRFSAERTGGSVSTLTIQRTQQEDSAVYLCASSLDLVAGQYFGPGTRLTVT.

The CDR3 sequence is CASSFGQGDTEAFF. As DNA, the CDR3 is TGTGCCAGCAGCTTCGGGCAGGGGGACACTGAAGCTTTCTTT. This sequence joins TRBV5-4 and TRBJ1-1, with TRBD1 matching 7 bases. This CDR3 is 14 amino acids long. From germline, CDR1 is SGHNT and CDR2 YYREEE (reference sequence). The junction had 4 bases not matched to a gene; V was cut back by 2 bases and J by 3 bases.

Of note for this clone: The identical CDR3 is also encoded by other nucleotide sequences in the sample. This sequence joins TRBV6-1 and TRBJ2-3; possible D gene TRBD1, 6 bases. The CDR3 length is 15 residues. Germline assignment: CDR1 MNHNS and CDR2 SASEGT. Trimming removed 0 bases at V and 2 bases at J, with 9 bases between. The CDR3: CASSEAGGNTDTQYF. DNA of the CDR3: TGTGCCAGCAGTGAAGCAGGGGGTAACACAGATACGCAGTATTTT.

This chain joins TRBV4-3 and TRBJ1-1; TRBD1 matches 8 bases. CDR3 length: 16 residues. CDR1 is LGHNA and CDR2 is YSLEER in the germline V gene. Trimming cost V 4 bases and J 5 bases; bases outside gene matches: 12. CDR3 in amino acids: CASSPAQGAAMTEAFF. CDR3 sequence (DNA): TGCGCCAGCAGCCCCGCGCAGGGGGCGGCAATGACTGAAGCTTTCTTT.

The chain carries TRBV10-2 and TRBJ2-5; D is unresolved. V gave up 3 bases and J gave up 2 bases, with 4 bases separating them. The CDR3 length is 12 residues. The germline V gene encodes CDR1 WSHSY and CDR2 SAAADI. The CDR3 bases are TGCGCCAGCAGTGACCCTCAAGAGACCCAGTACTTC. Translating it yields CASSDPQETQYF.

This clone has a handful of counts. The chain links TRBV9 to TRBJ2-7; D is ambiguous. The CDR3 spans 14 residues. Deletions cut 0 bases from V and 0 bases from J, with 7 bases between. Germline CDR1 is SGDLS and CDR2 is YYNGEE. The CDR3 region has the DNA TGTGCCAGCAGCGTAGGAGAGAGCTCCTACGAGCAGTACTTC. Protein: CASSVGESSYEQYF. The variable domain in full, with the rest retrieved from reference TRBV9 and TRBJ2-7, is DSGVTQTPKHLITATGQRVTLRCSPRSGDLSVYWYQQSLDQGLQFLIQYYNGEERAKGNILERFSAQQFPDLHSELNLSSLELGDSALYFCASSVGESSYEQYFGPGTRLTVT.

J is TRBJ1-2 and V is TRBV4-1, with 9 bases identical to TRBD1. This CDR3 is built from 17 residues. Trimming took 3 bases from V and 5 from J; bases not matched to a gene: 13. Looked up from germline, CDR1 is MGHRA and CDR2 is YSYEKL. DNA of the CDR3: TGCGCCAGCAGCCATGGACAGGGGCCCCACCAGGGGTATGGCTACACCTTC. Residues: CASSHGQGPHQGYGYTF.

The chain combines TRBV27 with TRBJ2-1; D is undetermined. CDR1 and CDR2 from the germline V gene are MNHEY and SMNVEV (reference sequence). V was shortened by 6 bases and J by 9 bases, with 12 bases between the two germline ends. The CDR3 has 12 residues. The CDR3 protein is CASSAGTSEQFF. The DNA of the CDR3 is TGTGCCAGCAGCGCAGGTACAAGTGAGCAGTTCTTC.

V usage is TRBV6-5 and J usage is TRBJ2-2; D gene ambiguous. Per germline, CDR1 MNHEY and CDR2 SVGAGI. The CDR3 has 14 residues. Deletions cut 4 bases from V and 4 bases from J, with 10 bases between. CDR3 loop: CASSFSGSTGELFF. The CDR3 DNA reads TGTGCCAGCAGTTTTTCTGGCTCCACCGGGGAGCTGTTTTTT.

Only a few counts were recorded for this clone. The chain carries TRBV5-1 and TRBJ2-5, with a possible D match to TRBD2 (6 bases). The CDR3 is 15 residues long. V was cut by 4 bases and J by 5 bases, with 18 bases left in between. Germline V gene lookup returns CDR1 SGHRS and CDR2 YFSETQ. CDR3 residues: CASSRSGGLGETQYF. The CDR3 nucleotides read TGCGCCAGCAGCCGTTCCGGGGGTCTGGGGGAGACCCAGTACTTC.

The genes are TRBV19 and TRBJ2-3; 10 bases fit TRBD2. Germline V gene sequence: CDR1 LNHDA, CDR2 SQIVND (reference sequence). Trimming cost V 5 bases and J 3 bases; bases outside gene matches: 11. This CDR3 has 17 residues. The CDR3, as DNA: TGTGCCAGTAGTGCCTCCGGGACTAGCGAAAGTACAGATACGCAGTATTTT. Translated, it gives CASSASGTSESTDTQYF.

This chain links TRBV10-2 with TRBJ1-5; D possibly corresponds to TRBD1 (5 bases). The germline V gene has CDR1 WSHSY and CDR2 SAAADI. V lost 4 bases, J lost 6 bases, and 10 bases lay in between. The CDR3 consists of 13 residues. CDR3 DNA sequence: TGCGCCAGCAGTGGAGGGGAGGGTCAGCCCCAGCATTTT. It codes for CASSGGEGQPQHF.

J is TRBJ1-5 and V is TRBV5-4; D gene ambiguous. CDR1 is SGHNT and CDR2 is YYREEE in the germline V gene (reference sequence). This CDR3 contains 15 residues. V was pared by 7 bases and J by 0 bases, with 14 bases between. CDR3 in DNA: TGTGCCAGCCACAGTGGTCAATATAGCAATCAGCCCCAGCATTTT. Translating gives CASHSGQYSNQPQHF.